The entry that follows covers one TCR beta chain sequence. This record comes from a study of T-cell memory formation after mild COVID-19. TCRdb re-called the 5' RACE reads with MiXCR, one entry per CDR3 protein. The data show roughly 370,000 distinct CDR3 sequences, about 16% seen once. The CDR3 consists of 17 residues. This sequence originates from a man in his late teens or twenties who had mild COVID-19 (a few samples of this study predate the infection). Cell type and time point are not known. The rearrangement links TRBV21-1 to TRBJ2-7; TRBD1 is the table's D call and was not checked against the DNA. TRBV21-1 is labeled a pseudogene. The sequenced sample consisted of PBMCs or a T cell subset sorted from them (not recorded which). CDR3 protein: CASSPRRGGQASYEQYV. Written as DNA, the CDR3 is TGTGCCAGCAGCCCACGGAGGGGGGGACAGGCCTCCTACGAGCAGTACGTC.